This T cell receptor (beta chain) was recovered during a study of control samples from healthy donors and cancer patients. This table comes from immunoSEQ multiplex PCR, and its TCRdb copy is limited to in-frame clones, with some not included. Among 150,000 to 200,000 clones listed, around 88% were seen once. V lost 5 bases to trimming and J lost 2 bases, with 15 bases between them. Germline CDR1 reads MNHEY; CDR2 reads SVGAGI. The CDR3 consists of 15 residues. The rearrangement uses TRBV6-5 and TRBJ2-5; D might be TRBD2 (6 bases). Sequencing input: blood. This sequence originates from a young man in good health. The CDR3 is CASSLGAGWQETQYF. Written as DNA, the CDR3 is TGTGCCAGCAGTCTCGGGGCGGGGTGGCAAGAGACCCAGTACTTC.